These T cell receptor beta chains were read from a single sample in a study of shared clonotypes between healthy human individuals. Sequenced by immunoSEQ multiplex PCR; TCRdb stores in-frame clones only, minus some. The sample has approximately 320,000 clones, over 75% seen once. Specimen: memory CD8+ T cells sorted from blood. The receptors derive from a young man in good health. The CDR3 runs from the conserved cysteine through the conserved F or W. D genes are given only for firm matches. The size field is filled for only some rows; it gives once, few, many or a size class.

j_gene,abundance,d_gene,v_gene,CDR3nt,CDR3aa
TRBJ1-2,once,.,TRBV6-6,TGTGCCAGCAGTTACACCTTCTGGGGCGGTGGCTACACCTTC,CASSYTFWGGGYTF
TRBJ2-1,.,.,TRBV28,TGTGCCAGCGGATCGAGGGTAGGGATTGGGAATGAGCAGTTCTTC,CASGSRVGIGNEQFF
TRBJ2-1,.,.,TRBV10-1,TGCGCCAGCAGTGAGGGGACCGTCCTCGGCGATGAGCAGTTCTTC,CASSEGTVLGDEQFF
TRBJ1-2,.,.,TRBV29-1,TGCAGCGTTGAGGAGAGAACCTATGGCTACACCTTC,CSVEERTYGYTF
TRBJ2-3,.,.,TRBV6-5,TGTGCCAGCAGTTACCGACTAGGCTCAGATACGCAGTATTTT,CASSYRLGSDTQYF
TRBJ1-1,.,TRBD1,TRBV9,TGTGCCAGCAGCGCCCCGACAGGGGGGAACACTGAAGCTTTCTTT,CASSAPTGGNTEAFF
TRBJ2-1,many,.,TRBV4-1,TGCGCCAGCAGGCAGGAGGGATTTTACAATGAGCAGTTCTTC,CASRQEGFYNEQFF
TRBJ2-3,.,TRBD2,TRBV10-3,TGTGCCATCAGTGAGCCCCTTGGACTAGCGGGGGGAACAAGCACAGATACGCAGTATTTT,CAISEPLGLAGGTSTDTQYF
TRBJ1-1,.,.,TRBV6-1,TGTGCCAGCAGAGAAAGGAGGTACCTGAACACTGAAGCTTTCTTT,CASRERRYLNTEAFF
TRBJ2-7,.,TRBD1,TRBV7-9,TGTGCCAGCAGCTCCCCCAGGGGGAGCTCCTACGAGCAGTACTTC,CASSSPRGSSYEQYF
TRBJ1-3,.,.,TRBV5-1,TGCGCCAGCAGCTTAAACAGATTTCCTAGCTCTGGAAACACCATATATTTT,CASSLNRFPSSGNTIYF
TRBJ2-7,.,.,TRBV4-3,TGCGCCAGCAGCCAAGATTGGGGCCGTAGCTCCTACGAGCAGTACTTC,CASSQDWGRSSYEQYF
TRBJ1-2,.,.,TRBV15,TGTGCCACCAGCACGGGTCTTCTCACCCCCGCCTATGGCTACACCTTC,CATSTGLLTPAYGYTF
TRBJ2-7,.,TRBD2,TRBV4-1,TGCGCCAGCAGCCAAGGTCTTGCTAGCGGGCCCCTCTCCTACGAGCAGTACTTC,CASSQGLASGPLSYEQYF
TRBJ2-1,.,TRBD2,TRBV7-2,TGTGCCAGCAACTCAATGAGGAAATCGGGACTAGCCCTCCATGAGCAGTTCTTC,CASNSMRKSGLALHEQFF
TRBJ1-4,once,.,TRBV4-1,TGCGCCAGCAGTAATCCTCGAGGGGGGTTCGATGAAAAACTGTTTTTT,CASSNPRGGFDEKLFF
TRBJ2-1,.,.,TRBV5-4,TGTGCCAGCACCCCCGACAATGGGGAGAGGCAGTTCTTC,CASTPDNGERQFF